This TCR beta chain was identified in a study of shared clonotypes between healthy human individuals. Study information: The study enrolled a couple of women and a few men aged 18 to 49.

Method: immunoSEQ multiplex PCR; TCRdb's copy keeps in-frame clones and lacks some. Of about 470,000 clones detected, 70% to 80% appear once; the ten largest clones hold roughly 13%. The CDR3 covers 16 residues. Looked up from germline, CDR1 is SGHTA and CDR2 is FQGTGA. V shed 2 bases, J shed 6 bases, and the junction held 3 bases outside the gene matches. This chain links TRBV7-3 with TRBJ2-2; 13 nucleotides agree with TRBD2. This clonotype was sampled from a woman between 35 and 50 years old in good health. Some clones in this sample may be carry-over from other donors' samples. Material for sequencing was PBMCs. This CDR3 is CASSLPTSGRSGELFF. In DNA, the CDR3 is TGTGCCAGCAGCTTACCGACTAGCGGGAGGTCCGGGGAGCTGTTTTTT.